Included here is one TCR beta chain sequence, with context. Its specificity is unknown. Only in-frame clones appear in the TCRdb table, and some are missing; sequencing was by immunoSEQ multiplex PCR. The data contain approximately 210,000 clones, roughly 88% of them singletons. The data are from a study of cytomegalovirus exposure and HLA in healthy donors. V was clipped by 2 bases and J by 0 bases, with 9 bases between them. The CDR3 loop spans 15 amino acids. Per germline, CDR1 SEHNR and CDR2 FQNEAQ (reference sequence). Study-level points and caveats: Some TCR beta chains (164 of them) were listed as cytomegalovirus-associated.

This chain connects TRBV7-9 to TRBJ2-3; D remains unclear. Sequencing was performed on PBMCs. This clonotype originated in a woman aged 18-30 years in good health and CMV-seronegative. CDR3: CASSLLTASTDTQYF. The CDR3 nucleotides read TGTGCCAGCAGCTTACTTACTGCTAGCACAGATACGCAGTATTTT.